Sequencing of this T cell receptor (beta chain) was carried out in a study of CD8 T cells in ankylosing spondylitis. Each CDR3 protein is one row after TCRdb ran MiXCR on the 5' RACE reads. The sample lists approximately 400,000 distinct CDR3 sequences; approximately 17% were seen once. Study results and limitations: Seemingly distinctive of ankylosing spondylitis blood was a TCR beta motif formed by eight highly homologous variants.

This clonotype was observed a handful of times. Its antigen is unknown. The junction had 2 bases not matched to a gene; V was cut back by 0 bases and J by 2 bases. Per the germline V gene, CDR1 is SGHRS and CDR2 is YFSETQ. This CDR3 is 16 amino acids long. The sample comprised blood, either unsorted or a sorted T cell fraction (not recorded which). The rearrangement links TRBV5-1 to TRBJ1-3; 10 bases align to TRBD1. This receptor was obtained from a male donor with ankylosing spondylitis. CDR3 residues: CASSLGDRGAGNTIYF. CDR3 coding DNA: TGCGCCAGCAGCTTGGGGGACAGGGGAGCTGGAAACACCATATATTTT.